The 31 T cell receptor beta chains below come from one sample, sequenced in a study of blood T cell repertoires in COVID-19. Sequenced by immunoSEQ multiplex PCR; TCRdb stores in-frame clones only, minus some. The sample consists of some 93,000 clones, roughly 87% of them appearing once. Sequencing input: peripheral blood. These receptors all come from a man aged 55 to 70 with acute or convalescent COVID-19.

This clone appeared a single time. The V and J genes are TRBV11-1 and TRBJ2-1; TRBD2 agrees at 8 bases. The germline gives CDR1 SGHAT, CDR2 FQDESV (reference sequence). V lost 4 bases, J lost 7 bases, and 9 bases stayed unmatched. The CDR3 contains 15 residues. The CDR3 DNA reads as TGTGCCAGCAGCTCCCGCCAGCGGGAGAGTAATGAGCAGTTCTTC. This sequence encodes CASSSRQRESNEQFF. Complete variable domain (other parts from reference TRBV11-1 and TRBJ2-1): EAEVAQSPRYKITEKSQAVAFWCDPISGHATLYWYRQILGQGPELLVQFQDESVVDDSQLPKDRFSAERLKGVDSTLKIQPAELGDSAMYLCASSSRQRESNEQFFGPGTRLTVL.

J is TRBJ2-3 and V is TRBV6-2 or TRBV6-3; 10 nucleotides agree with TRBD2. From germline, CDR1 is MNHEY and CDR2 SVGEGT. This CDR3 spans 17 amino acids. After removal of 6 bases from V and 1 base from J, the junction contained 10 bases not matched to a gene. The CDR3 here is CASSQHPGLARTDTQYF. In DNA form, the CDR3 reads TGTGCCAGCAGCCAACATCCGGGACTAGCGCGCACAGATACGCAGTATTTT.

V and J are TRBV6-5 and TRBJ1-5; no firm D call. The germline gives CDR1 MNHEY, CDR2 SVGAGI. The germline V and J ends were trimmed by 5 bases and 2 bases, with 7 bases remaining between them. The CDR3 is 13 amino acids. The CDR3 region has the DNA TGTGCCAGCAGTCATACTCGCAATCAGCCCCAGCATTTT. It translates to CASSHTRNQPQHF.

The rearrangement joins TRBV28 to TRBJ2-6, with D possibly being TRBD1 (6 bases). The germline V and J ends were trimmed by 4 bases and 4 bases, with 11 bases remaining between them. The CDR3 covers 15 residues. The germline CDR1 and CDR2 sequences are MDHEN and SYDVKM. As DNA, the CDR3 is TGTGCCAGCAGTTCTACAGGGTTCGGGGCCAACGTCCTGACTTTC. It translates to CASSSTGFGANVLTF. The full variable domain, rest sourced from reference TRBV28 and TRBJ2-6, is DVKVTQSSRYLVKRTGEKVFLECVQDMDHENMFWYRQDPGLGLRLIYFSYDVKMKEKGDIPEGYSVSREKKERFSLILESASTNQTSMYLCASSSTGFGANVLTFGAGSRLTVL.

The chain links TRBV6-5 to TRBJ1-4, with D possibly TRBD1 on 5 matching bases. Germline V lookup: CDR1 MNHEY, CDR2 SVGAGI. The V gene lost 0 bases and the J gene lost 7 bases, with 12 bases spanning the gap. The CDR3 loop spans 15 amino acids. The CDR3 reads CASSYSGGGREKLFF. The DNA of the CDR3 is TGTGCCAGCAGTTACTCTGGGGGGGGTCGTGAAAAACTGTTTTTT.

The V and J genes are TRBV5-1 and TRBJ2-1, with TRBD1 matching 7 bases. The V gene's germline CDR1 is SGHRS and CDR2 YFSETQ. This CDR3 has 16 amino acids. V trimming: 4 bases; J trimming: 4 bases; junction bases outside the gene matches: 11. The CDR3 bases are TGCGCCAGCAGCGGCGGAAGTAGGACAGGATACAATGAGCAGTTCTTC. As protein: CASSGGSRTGYNEQFF. The full variable domain, with the rest looked up from reference TRBV5-1 and TRBJ2-1, is KAGVTQTPRYLIKTRGQQVTLSCSPISGHRSVSWYQQTPGQGLQFLFEYFSETQRNKGNFPGRFSGRQFSNSRSEMNVSTLELGDSALYLCASSGGSRTGYNEQFFGPGTRLTVL.

The chain links TRBV6-2 or TRBV6-3 to TRBJ1-3; 7 bases line up with TRBD1. Germline CDR1 is MNHEY and CDR2 is SVGEGT. V trimming: 6 bases; J trimming: 1 base; junction bases outside the gene matches: 6. This CDR3 has 15 residues. This CDR3 is CASSLPTGSGNTIYF. For the CDR3, the DNA is TGTGCCAGCAGCCTCCCGACAGGGTCTGGAAACACCATATATTTT.

This chain joins TRBV3-1 (or the pseudogene TRBV3-2) and TRBJ1-3; TRBD1 is a possible D gene (5 bases). CDR1 and CDR2 (germline): LGHDT, YNNKEL (reference sequence). The CDR3 has 13 residues. The V end lost 6 bases, the J end lost 0 bases, and 6 bases lay between the germline ends. The CDR3 DNA sequence: TGTGCCAGCAGAGGGGACTCTGGAAACACCATATATTTT. Protein: CASRGDSGNTIYF.

V gene TRBV4-2 combines with J gene TRBJ1-2; 8 nucleotides agree with TRBD1. From germline, CDR1 is LGHNA and CDR2 YNFKEQ. J was trimmed by 4 bases and V by 2 bases; bases with no gene match: 6. The CDR3 spans 15 residues. The CDR3 bases are TGTGCCAGCAGCCAACCACCAGGGGGCAGCTATGGCTACACCTTC. Its translation is CASSQPPGGSYGYTF.

The chain carries TRBV6-4 and TRBJ1-6, with D hard to call. CDR3 length: 14 amino acids. Per germline, CDR1 MRHNA and CDR2 SNTAGT. Trimming removed 3 bases from V and 7 bases from J, with 10 bases in between. CDR3 sequence: CASSEYGGNSPLHF. CDR3 DNA sequence: TGTGCCAGCAGTGAATACGGAGGAAATTCACCCCTCCACTTT.

The rearrangement uses TRBV27 and TRBJ2-1; perhaps TRBD1 as D (5 bases). Germline V gene sequence: CDR1 MNHEY, CDR2 SMNVEV (reference sequence). V lost 1 base and J 0 bases, leaving 7 bases between the germline ends. CDR3 length equals 15 residues. CDR3 DNA: TGTGCCAGCAGTTTATTGGGGCGCTCCTACAATGAGCAGTTCTTC. Amino acid sequence: CASSLLGRSYNEQFF.

This rearrangement joins TRBV19 to TRBJ1-2; a weak D match, TRBD1 (5 bases). There are 14 residues in the CDR3. The V and J ends lost 5 bases and 5 bases respectively, with 15 bases between them. CDR1 and CDR2 (germline): LNHDA, SQIVND (reference sequence). As DNA, the CDR3 is TGTGCCAGTAGTGTCGACAGCCAGAGTTATGGCTACACCTTC. Protein: CASSVDSQSYGYTF.

The CDR3 sequence: CASSLEGDRVRNTIYF. The CDR3 bases are TGTGCCAGCAGCTTAGAGGGGGACAGGGTTCGAAACACCATATATTTT. V and J are TRBV7-2 and TRBJ1-3; the match to TRBD1 covers 9 bases. The length of the CDR3 is 16 residues. CDR1 and CDR2 (germline): SGHTA, FQGNSA. The J segment lost 5 bases and the V segment lost 1 base, leaving 6 bases of the junction unmatched.

This chain's CDR3 is CASSLGLAGTLGPSEQYF. CDR3 coding DNA: TGTGCCAGCAGCTTGGGACTAGCGGGAACCCTGGGACCATCCGAGCAGTACTTC. The chain uses TRBV5-4 and TRBJ2-7; 11 positions agree with TRBD2. The V gene's germline CDR1 is SGHNT and CDR2 YYREEE (reference sequence). The V segment lost 0 bases and the J segment 6 bases; nucleotides outside the gene matches: 14. This CDR3 has 18 amino acids.

The chain recombines TRBV30 with TRBJ2-1; 12 bases line up with TRBD2. Looked up from germline, CDR1 is GTSNPN and CDR2 is SVGIG (reference sequence). V lost 3 bases to trimming and J lost 9 bases; unmatched junction nucleotides: 9. This CDR3 contains 15 residues. The CDR3 loop is CAWRSGLAGRVEQFF. In DNA form, the CDR3 reads TGTGCCTGGAGGTCAGGACTAGCGGGACGGGTTGAGCAGTTCTTC.

The rearrangement uses TRBV6-5 and TRBJ1-1, with unresolved D. V was pared by 5 bases and J by 2 bases, with 15 bases between. The CDR3 is 15 residues long. Germline loops: CDR1 MNHEY, CDR2 SVGAGI. CDR3 loop: CASSPPGVANTEAFF. CDR3 DNA: TGTGCCAGCAGTCCCCCGGGTGTCGCTAACACTGAAGCTTTCTTT.

A few counts support this clone. The rearrangement links TRBV7-9 to TRBJ1-2, with 8 bases identical to TRBD1. Germline V gives CDR1 SEHNR, CDR2 FQNEAQ (reference sequence). Trimming cost V 2 bases and J 6 bases; bases outside gene matches: 5. CDR3 size: 14 residues. The CDR3 DNA follows: TGTGCCAGCAGCTTATACACAGGGGGTAATGGCTACACCTTC. Amino acids: CASSLYTGGNGYTF.

The J gene is TRBJ2-1, the V gene TRBV6-7, with a tentative D call TRBD1 (5 bases). TRBV6-7 is known as an ORF, though its function is uncertain. V was shortened by 0 bases and J by 6 bases, with 9 bases between the two germline ends. The CDR3 runs to 14 residues. The CDR3 region is CASSYSRDSNEQFF. The CDR3 bases are TGTGCCAGCAGTTACTCGAGAGACAGCAATGAGCAGTTCTTC.

V is TRBV4-3 and J is TRBJ1-1; TRBD1 matches at 9 bases. CDR3 length equals 18 residues. Germline V gene lookup returns CDR1 LGHNA and CDR2 YSLEER. The trim removed 3 bases at V and 5 bases at J, leaving 16 bases unmatched. The CDR3 DNA reads as TGCGCCAGCAGCCACCATCAGCGGGACAGGGTAGGTCGGACTGAAGCTTTCTTT. This translates into CASSHHQRDRVGRTEAFF.

This clone has only one observation. V gene TRBV5-4 combines with J gene TRBJ1-2; 7 nucleotides agree with TRBD1. The ends lost 3 bases at V and 1 base at J; junction bases unmatched: 9. CDR1 and CDR2 from the germline V gene are SGHNT and YYREEE (reference sequence). The CDR3 is 16 residues long. The CDR3 region has the DNA TGTGCCAGCAGCTATTCGCGGGACAGCCTTAACTATGGCTACACCTTC. Translation: CASSYSRDSLNYGYTF. Variable domain in full (rest from reference TRBV5-4 and TRBJ1-2): ETGVTQSPTHLIKTRGQQVTLRCSSQSGHNTVSWYQQALGQGPQFIFQYYREEENGRGNFPPRFSGLQFPNYSSELNVNALELDDSALYLCASSYSRDSLNYGYTFGSGTRLTVV.

This chain links TRBV12-3 or TRBV12-4 with TRBJ1-1, with a possible D match to TRBD1 (6 bases). Trimming cost V 4 bases and J 9 bases, with 12 bases left between them. The CDR3 totals 12 residues. The DNA for the CDR3 is TGTGCCAGCAGTTCAGGGGAACGGCAAGCTTTCTTT. Its protein product is CASSSGERQAFF.

The chain combines TRBV6-5 with TRBJ2-7; D may be TRBD1 (6 bases). The germline V and J ends were trimmed by 8 bases and 3 bases, with 8 bases remaining between them. The CDR3 is 11 amino acids. In germline, CDR1 is MNHEY, CDR2 SVGAGI. The CDR3 DNA sequence: TGTGCCAGCCAGGGACACTACGAGCAGTACTTC. Protein: CASQGHYEQYF.

The V call is TRBV9, the J call TRBJ1-2, with D maybe TRBD1 (6 bases). The V and J ends lost 4 bases and 4 bases respectively, with 23 bases between them. This CDR3 comprises 17 residues. Germline V gene data show CDR1 as SGDLS and CDR2 as YYNGEE. CDR3 loop: CASSSRIGGGALYGYTF. For the CDR3, the DNA is TGTGCCAGCAGCTCCCGCATTGGGGGGGGCGCCCTCTATGGCTACACCTTC.

J is TRBJ2-5 and V is TRBV11-1, with 9 positions matching TRBD1. Germline V gene data show CDR1 as SGHAT and CDR2 as FQDESV (reference sequence). The V and J ends lost 4 bases and 3 bases, in that order; junction bases with no gene match: 6. This CDR3 is built from 15 residues. The DNA for the CDR3 is TGTGCCAGCAGCTCCCGGGACAGGGCGGAAGAGACCCAGTACTTC. This codes for CASSSRDRAEETQYF.

This clone has a handful of counts. V usage is TRBV4-3 and J usage is TRBJ1-6; D ambiguous. V gave up 1 base and J gave up 9 bases, with 10 bases separating them. Germline values: CDR1 LGHNA, CDR2 YSLEER. The CDR3 runs 14 residues. The CDR3 bases are TGCGCCAGCAGCCAAGTTATTCGGTTTTCACCCCTCCACTTT. Protein: CASSQVIRFSPLHF.

This sequence joins TRBV5-4 and TRBJ2-6; 7 positions match TRBD2. Per germline, CDR1 SGHNT and CDR2 YYREEE (reference sequence). V shed 0 bases and J 2 bases; nucleotides not matched to a gene: 8. CDR3 length equals 18 residues. In DNA, the CDR3 is TGTGCCAGCAGCTTGGTGGGGGGGACCCCCCCTGGGGCCAACGTCCTGACTTTC. This encodes CASSLVGGTPPGANVLTF. Supplemented by reference TRBV5-4 and TRBJ2-6, the full variable domain reads ETGVTQSPTHLIKTRGQQVTLRCSSQSGHNTVSWYQQALGQGPQFIFQYYREEENGRGNFPPRFSGLQFPNYSSELNVNALELDDSALYLCASSLVGGTPPGANVLTFGAGSRLTVL.

V and J are TRBV20-1 and TRBJ2-5, with TRBD2 as a possible D gene (6 bases). The V gene's germline CDR1 is DFQATT and CDR2 SNEGSKA (reference sequence). The CDR3 sequence is 11 residues long. For the CDR3, the DNA is TGCAGCGGCGGGGTTTCGGAGACCCAGTACTTC. Translation: CSGGVSETQYF.

The chain recombines TRBV5-1 with TRBJ2-2, with 8 bases matching TRBD2. This CDR3 comprises 16 residues. With V trimmed by 4 bases and J by 5 bases, 10 bases remained unmatched. Looked up from germline, CDR1 is SGHRS and CDR2 is YFSETQ. The CDR3 nucleotides read TGCGCCAGCAGCACCCCGGGACTAGGGGCAACCGGGGAGCTGTTTTTT. It encodes CASSTPGLGATGELFF.

This clone was counted a single time. The genes are TRBV3-1 (or the pseudogene TRBV3-2) and TRBJ2-1; 14 nucleotides align to TRBD2. This CDR3 spans 16 amino acids. CDR1 and CDR2 (germline): LGHDT, YNNKEL (reference sequence). Losses at the gene ends were 7 bases for V and 5 bases for J; bases not matched to a gene: 7. The CDR3 nucleotides are TGTGCCAGCACCCGGACTAGCGGGGGGACGAACAATGAGCAGTTCTTC. Translation gives CASTRTSGGTNNEQFF.

The chain couples TRBV5-1 to TRBJ2-7; D is perhaps TRBD1 (6 bases). The CDR3 is 13 amino acids. V shed 7 bases and J shed 2 bases, with 13 bases lying between them. Germline CDR1 is SGHRS and CDR2 is YFSETQ. CDR3 protein: CASGRDTTYEQYF. CDR3 coding DNA: TGCGCCAGCGGACGGGACACAACCTACGAGCAGTACTTC.

The V and J genes are TRBV30 and TRBJ2-1; D possibly corresponds to TRBD1 (6 bases). Trimming removed 1 base at V and 4 bases at J, with 14 bases between. This CDR3 is 15 amino acids long. Germline V gene lookup returns CDR1 GTSNPN and CDR2 SVGIG (reference sequence). The CDR3 region is CAWSADYRVYNEQFF. As DNA, the CDR3 is TGTGCCTGGAGTGCCGATTACAGGGTTTACAATGAGCAGTTCTTC.